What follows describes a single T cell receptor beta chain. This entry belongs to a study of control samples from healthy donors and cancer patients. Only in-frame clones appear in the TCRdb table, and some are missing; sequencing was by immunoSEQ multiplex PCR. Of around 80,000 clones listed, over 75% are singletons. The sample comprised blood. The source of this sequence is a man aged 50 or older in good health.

DNA of the CDR3: TGTGCCAGCACGCAACGGGGGCCCGAGACCCAGTACTTC. It is translated as CASTQRGPETQYF. This sequence joins TRBV2 and TRBJ2-5; D may correspond to TRBD1 or TRBD2 (6 bases each). CDR1 is SNHLY and CDR2 is FYNNEI in the germline V gene. This CDR3 is built from 13 residues. Trimming removed 7 bases at V and 5 bases at J, with 14 bases between.